A single sample gave rise to the 27 T cell receptor beta chains below, sequenced in a study of T-cell reconstitution after alpha-beta-depleted transplantation in children. The TCRbeta library incorporated unique molecular identifiers. TCRdb independently ran MiXCR on the PCR reads; one entry per CDR3 protein. The sample yields hundreds of thousands of distinct CDR3 sequences, around 13% seen once. The sequences come from PBMCs, collected before TCRalphabeta/CD19-depleted stem cell transplant. The receptors stem from a girl aged 2-10 years with congenital amegakaryocytic thrombocytopenia, due to receive a stem cell transplant.

As for this clonotype: This may arise from a read error, as a much more abundant clone is one base away. The chain is built from TRBV12-3 or TRBV12-4 and TRBJ2-5; D not resolved. This CDR3 contains 11 residues. The V gene lost 9 bases and the J gene lost 4 bases, with 9 bases spanning the gap. CDR3 protein: CARVNRETQYF. CDR3 DNA: TGTGCCAGAGTGAACCGAGAGACCCAGTACTTC.

V is TRBV10-3 and J is TRBJ2-7, with 11 bases aligning to TRBD2. The germline CDR1 and CDR2 sequences are ENHRY and SYGVKD. The CDR3 is 15 amino acids. J gave up 4 bases and V 4 bases, and 6 bases lay outside the gene matches. CDR3 nucleotides: TGTGCCATCAGTGTAGGTCCTAGCGGGAGGTACGAGCAGTACTTC. Translated: CAISVGPSGRYEQYF.

At least ten counts were recorded for this clonotype. This chain joins TRBV5-1 and TRBJ2-2; D possibly corresponds to TRBD2 (5 bases). Per germline, CDR1 SGHRS and CDR2 YFSETQ. CDR3 size: 15 residues. The V and J ends lost 0 bases and 6 bases respectively, with 12 bases between them. CDR3 amino acids: CASSLERGIPGELFF. CDR3 DNA: TGCGCCAGCAGCTTGGAACGGGGAATCCCCGGGGAGCTGTTTTTT. The whole variable domain, filled in from reference TRBV5-1 and TRBJ2-2, reads KAGVTQTPRYLIKTRGQQVTLSCSPISGHRSVSWYQQTPGQGLQFLFEYFSETQRNKGNFPGRFSGRQFSNSRSEMNVSTLELGDSALYLCASSLERGIPGELFFGEGSRLTVL.

This chain joins TRBV12-3 or TRBV12-4 and TRBJ2-7, with D unresolved. V lost 3 bases and J 5 bases, leaving 8 bases between the germline ends. The CDR3 totals 12 residues. Written as DNA, the CDR3 is TGTGCCAGCAGTTTCGGTGAGAACGAGCAGTACTTC. Translated: CASSFGENEQYF.

This clonotype was detected only a few times. V gene TRBV7-9 combines with J gene TRBJ2-1; unclear D gene. CDR3 length equals 15 residues. V was shortened by 1 base and J by 8 bases, with 15 bases between the two germline ends. Germline V gene lookup returns CDR1 SEHNR and CDR2 FQNEAQ (reference sequence). The CDR3 region is CASSLVLGFEHEQFF. The CDR3 DNA reads TGTGCCAGCAGCTTAGTTTTGGGATTTGAGCATGAGCAGTTCTTC.

This clonotype was recorded many times. The J gene is TRBJ2-4, the V gene TRBV12-3 or TRBV12-4; D unresolved. CDR3 length: 12 amino acids. V shed 8 bases and J shed 6 bases, with 11 bases lying between them. CDR3 protein: CASQTDSNIQYF. In DNA, the CDR3 is TGTGCCAGCCAGACCGATTCAAACATTCAGTACTTC.

This clonotype is a singleton in its sample. This may be a read error: a much more frequent sequence differs by one nucleotide. V gene TRBV20-1 combines with J gene TRBJ2-7, with TRBD2 matching over 11 bases. The length of the CDR3 is 17 residues. Germline lookup yields CDR1 DFQATT and CDR2 SNEGSKA (reference sequence). The DNA of the CDR3 is TGCTGTGCTAGAGGAGAGGTAGCGGGAGGGCCGGGTTTTGAGCAGTACTTC. Translated, it gives CCARGEVAGGPGFEQYF.

The sample holds a few counts of this clonotype. The chain is built from TRBV12-3 or TRBV12-4 and TRBJ2-5; tentatively, D is TRBD2 (6 bases). Trimming cost V 4 bases and J 5 bases, with 14 bases left between them. The CDR3 sequence is 14 residues long. The CDR3 DNA reads TGTGCCAGCAGTTATCTAGGGGACTGGGAGACCCAGTACTTC. It encodes CASSYLGDWETQYF.

The sample holds many counts of this clonotype. The chain combines TRBV7-9 with TRBJ2-7; 11 bases match TRBD1. The CDR3 sequence is 14 residues long. CDR1 is SEHNR and CDR2 is FQNEAQ in the germline V gene (reference sequence). With 3 bases clipped from V and 4 bases from J, the junction kept 2 bases outside the gene matches. The CDR3 nucleotides are TGTGCCAGCAGCTTGGACAGGGGGCTATACGAGCAGTACTTC. It translates to CASSLDRGLYEQYF.

The table lists this clonotype with many counts. For the CDR3, the DNA is TGCGCCAGCAGCTTCAGAGATACGCAGTATTTT. It is translated as CASSFRDTQYF. The chain has TRBV5-1 and TRBJ2-3, with unresolved D. From germline, CDR1 is SGHRS and CDR2 YFSETQ. The CDR3 runs 11 residues. Deletions cut 2 bases from V and 5 bases from J, with 3 bases between.

As DNA, the CDR3 is TGTGCCTGGAGCCTAGCGGTAAACACCGGGGAGCTGTTTTTT. Amino acid sequence: CAWSLAVNTGELFF. The chain links TRBV30 to TRBJ2-2, with 7 nucleotides matching TRBD2. Per germline, CDR1 GTSNPN and CDR2 SVGIG (reference sequence). CDR3 length equals 14 residues. The J segment lost 2 bases and the V segment lost 3 bases, leaving 3 bases of the junction unmatched.

This clonotype was recorded at least ten times. The V gene is TRBV15, the J gene TRBJ2-3; TRBD2 might be the D (6 bases). The CDR3 is 16 amino acids. Germline V gene data show CDR1 as LNHNV and CDR2 as YYDKDF (reference sequence). V was cut by 0 bases and J by 2 bases, with 12 bases left in between. The CDR3 nucleotides are TGTGCCACCAGCAGAGAAAATCGGGGGATCACAGATACGCAGTATTTT. Translated, it gives CATSRENRGITDTQYF.

This clonotype has a count of ten or more. The CDR3 loop reads CSATGENSYEQYF. The CDR3, as DNA: TGCAGTGCTACTGGCGAGAACTCCTACGAGCAGTACTTC. J is TRBJ2-7 and V is TRBV20-1, with D unresolved. CDR1 is DFQATT, CDR2 SNEGSKA, per germline (reference sequence). Trimming took off 4 bases at V and 0 bases at J, with 10 bases between the two ends. The CDR3 has 13 residues.

Regarding this clonotype: A read error may explain this, as a much larger clone is one base away. The J gene is TRBJ1-1, the V gene TRBV4-1; D is perhaps TRBD1 (6 bases). The CDR3 is 14 amino acids. The germline V gene encodes CDR1 MGHRA and CDR2 YSYEKL. Deletions cut 4 bases from V and 2 bases from J, with 11 bases between. In DNA form, the CDR3 reads TGCGCCAGCAGCCGGACAGCTATAAACACTGAAGCTTTCTTT. Protein: CASSRTAINTEAFF.

For this clonotype: A much larger clone is a single base away; this may be a read error. The V gene is TRBV20-1, the J gene TRBJ2-3; no firm D call. Germline V gene data show CDR1 as DFQATT and CDR2 as SNEGSKA (reference sequence). There are 11 residues in the CDR3. V lost 2 bases and J 5 bases, leaving 5 bases between the germline ends. CDR3 sequence (DNA): TGCAGTGCTAGAAAGGGAGATACGCAGTATTTT. Protein sequence: CSARKGDTQYF.

This clonotype was counted many times. The chain uses TRBV20-1 and TRBJ2-3; 12 bases match TRBD2. CDR3 size: 16 residues. V shed 1 base, J shed 3 bases, and the junction held 5 bases outside the gene matches. The V gene's germline CDR1 is DFQATT and CDR2 SNEGSKA (reference sequence). The CDR3 is CSARGLAGGNTDTQYF. The CDR3 DNA sequence: TGCAGTGCTAGAGGGCTAGCGGGAGGGAATACAGATACGCAGTATTTT.

This clonotype was detected ten times or more. CDR3 region: CASSRTGGTEAFF. The CDR3 DNA is TGCGCCAGCAGCCGGACAGGGGGCACTGAAGCTTTCTTT. The rearrangement joins TRBV10-1 to TRBJ1-1; 10 positions agree with TRBD1. This CDR3 comprises 13 residues. Per the germline V gene, CDR1 is WNHNN and CDR2 is SYGVQD (reference sequence). V lost 6 bases to trimming and J lost 4 bases; unmatched junction nucleotides: 2.

This chain joins TRBV20-1 and TRBJ1-2; D unclear. The V gene lost 4 bases and the J gene lost 11 bases, with 17 bases spanning the gap. Germline V gene lookup returns CDR1 DFQATT and CDR2 SNEGSKA (reference sequence). CDR3 length equals 12 residues. The CDR3 loop is CSAKQDPYGYTF. CDR3 in DNA: TGCAGTGCTAAACAAGATCCCTACGGGTACACCTTC.

This clonotype has a handful of counts. The chain employs TRBV27 and TRBJ2-2; 9 bases are shared with TRBD2. CDR1 is MNHEY, CDR2 SMNVEV, per germline (reference sequence). With V trimmed by 8 bases and J by 0 bases, 16 bases remained unmatched. The CDR3 consists of 19 residues. CDR3 region: CASPAPGTSCEANTGELFF. For the CDR3, the DNA is TGTGCCAGCCCCGCGCCCGGGACTAGCTGCGAAGCGAACACCGGGGAGCTGTTTTTT.

This clonotype was seen repeatedly, ten times or more. The V call is TRBV11-2, the J call TRBJ2-7; the match to TRBD1 covers 10 bases. Germline assignment: CDR1 SGHAT and CDR2 FQNNGV. J lost 3 bases, V lost 5 bases, and 4 bases had no gene match. This CDR3 has 14 amino acids. The CDR3, as DNA: TGTGCCAGCAGCCAAGGACAGGGGGGCTACGAGCAGTACTTC. It codes for CASSQGQGGYEQYF. The whole variable domain, filled in from reference TRBV11-2 and TRBJ2-7, reads EAGVAQSPRYKIIEKRQSVAFWCNPISGHATLYWYQQILGQGPKLLIQFQNNGVVDDSQLPKDRFSAERLKGVDSTLKIQPAKLEDSAVYLCASSQGQGGYEQYFGPGTRLTVT.

Ten or more counts support this clonotype. The CDR3 protein is CASTSLAGPSTDTQYF. Written as DNA, the CDR3 is TGTGCCAGCACCTCCCTGGCGGGTCCCAGCACAGATACGCAGTATTTT. The rearrangement links TRBV7-8 to TRBJ2-3; D might be TRBD2 (5 bases). Per germline, CDR1 SGHVS and CDR2 FQNEAQ. Trimming took 7 bases from V and 0 from J, leaving 17 bases between them. The CDR3 length is 16 residues.

In its sample, this clonotype was seen many times. This chain uses TRBV7-2 with TRBJ2-7; D gene uncertain. Germline CDR1 is SGHTA and CDR2 is FQGNSA. The V end lost 3 bases, the J end lost 6 bases, and 15 bases lay between the germline ends. The CDR3 sequence is 14 residues long. In DNA form, the CDR3 reads TGTGCCAGCAGCTTTGAGAGTGTGAGTTCCGAGCAGTACTTC. Its translation: CASSFESVSSEQYF.

This clonotype was detected many times. The rearrangement uses TRBV24-1 and TRBJ2-7; perhaps D is TRBD1 or TRBD2 (6 bases each). Trimming took 0 bases from V and 6 from J, leaving 20 bases between them. CDR3 size: 17 residues. Per the germline V gene, CDR1 is KGHDR and CDR2 is SFDVKD. The DNA for the CDR3 is TGTGCCACCAGTGATTTGAAGGGGGGAACGGATTCGACCGAGCAGTACTTC. It codes for CATSDLKGGTDSTEQYF.

The chain recombines TRBV28 with TRBJ2-3; no firm D call. Germline CDR1 reads MDHEN; CDR2 reads SYDVKM. The CDR3 is 16 residues long. Deletions cut 6 bases from V and 0 bases from J, with 16 bases between. The CDR3 reads CASSRHHAGSTDTQYF. CDR3 in DNA: TGTGCCAGCAGCCGACACCATGCCGGTAGCACAGATACGCAGTATTTT.

This clonotype was seen ten or more times. The chain employs TRBV20-1 and TRBJ2-3; the D gene is possibly TRBD2 (6 bases). V lost 2 bases and J lost 0, with 15 bases in between. Germline V lookup: CDR1 DFQATT, CDR2 SNEGSKA (reference sequence). The CDR3 totals 16 residues. The CDR3: CSARKHGSLSTDTQYF. CDR3 sequence (DNA): TGCAGTGCTAGAAAACACGGGAGTCTTAGCACAGATACGCAGTATTTT.

This clonotype was detected ten times or more. The J gene is TRBJ2-7, the V gene TRBV6-2 or TRBV6-3, with D possibly called TRBD1 or TRBD2 (6 bases each). The CDR3 runs 14 residues. Trimming removed 1 base from V and 6 bases from J, with 13 bases in between. Germline lookup yields CDR1 MNHEY and CDR2 SVGEGT. The CDR3 loop reads CASSYWGAAGEQYF. In DNA form, the CDR3 reads TGTGCCAGCAGTTACTGGGGGGCCGCGGGCGAGCAGTACTTC.

This clonotype was seen ten or more times. The V and J genes are TRBV20-1 and TRBJ1-1; a possible D gene is TRBD1 (5 bases). The CDR3 sequence is 12 residues long. V was shortened by 2 bases and J by 3 bases, with 7 bases between the two germline ends. Germline values: CDR1 DFQATT, CDR2 SNEGSKA (reference sequence). Written as DNA, the CDR3 is TGCAGTGCTAGATTCAGGGACACTGAAGCTTTCTTT. Translation gives CSARFRDTEAFF.